These 29 T cell receptor beta chains were all obtained from the same sample, sequenced in a study of cytomegalovirus exposure and HLA in healthy donors. PCR used 60 Vbeta primers and 13 Jbeta primers. The protocol was immunoSEQ multiplex PCR, while the TCRdb copy is restricted to in-frame clones and leaves out a portion. Of 100,000 to 150,000 clones detected, over 9.5% appear once; the ten largest clones hold approximately 4.5%. Input material: PBMCs. These receptors all stem from a woman aged 18-29 years in good health and CMV-seropositive.

The V gene is TRBV7-8, the J gene TRBJ2-1, with TRBD2 matching 8 bases. Germline V lookup: CDR1 SGHVS, CDR2 FQNEAQ. V lost 1 base and J lost 6; bases outside the gene matches: 14. This CDR3 is built from 18 residues. This chain's CDR3 is CASSLGPTLAGGGNEQFF. CDR3 bases: TGTGCCAGCAGCTTAGGCCCCACCCTGGCGGGAGGAGGCAATGAGCAGTTCTTC.

The chain joins TRBV10-3 to TRBJ1-2; D ambiguous. CDR1 and CDR2 (germline): ENHRY, SYGVKD. The length of the CDR3 is 13 residues. Trimming pared 8 bases from V and 7 bases from J, leaving 17 bases between. The CDR3 DNA is TGTGCCATCCGCCCCGGGCTCGAGGGTGGCTACACCTTC. Protein sequence: CAIRPGLEGGYTF.

The chain employs TRBV11-3 and TRBJ2-5, with 10 bases lining up with TRBD1. Trimming removed 1 base from V and 1 base from J; junction bases left unmatched: 6. Per the germline V gene, CDR1 is SGHNT and CDR2 is YENEEA. The CDR3 spans 17 residues. CDR3 residues: CASSLGARDRGQETQYF. The CDR3 DNA follows: TGTGCCAGCAGCTTAGGGGCCCGGGACAGGGGCCAAGAGACCCAGTACTTC.

The chain employs TRBV6-5 and TRBJ1-2; D might be TRBD1 (6 bases). This CDR3 is 12 amino acids long. With 4 bases removed from V and 8 bases from J, the gap between germline ends came to 11 bases. Germline V CDR1 and CDR2: MNHEY, SVGAGI. The CDR3 DNA is TGTGCCAGCAGTTTAACAGGGTGGGGCTACACCTTC. Its protein product is CASSLTGWGYTF.

The J gene is TRBJ2-1, the V gene TRBV5-1; 15 nucleotides align to TRBD2. Germline assignment: CDR1 SGHRS and CDR2 YFSETQ. J gave up 9 bases and V 4 bases, and 8 bases lay outside the gene matches. CDR3 length: 16 amino acids. DNA for the CDR3: TGCGCCAGCAGCCCCCCGGGACTAGCGGGAGGAATTGAGCAGTTCTTC. Translated, it gives CASSPPGLAGGIEQFF.

This clone was observed a handful of times. J is TRBJ1-5 and V is TRBV5-5; 7 nucleotides agree with TRBD1. Per germline, CDR1 SGHKS and CDR2 YYEKEE (reference sequence). The trim removed 2 bases at V and 0 bases at J, leaving 2 bases unmatched. The CDR3 length is 15 residues. CDR3 loop: CASSLQGYSNQPQHF. The CDR3 DNA is TGTGCCAGCAGCTTACAGGGGTATAGCAATCAGCCCCAGCATTTT.

The genes are TRBV15 and TRBJ1-4; tentatively, D is TRBD1 (5 bases). V shed 1 base and J shed 7 bases, with 13 bases lying between them. CDR3 length: 15 residues. Germline V gene sequence: CDR1 LNHNV, CDR2 YYDKDF (reference sequence). The CDR3, as DNA: TGTGCCACCAGCAGAGTAGGAGGGGCGGGTGAAAAACTGTTTTTT. Its translation is CATSRVGGAGEKLFF.

The table lists this clone with a few counts. The chain has TRBV28 and TRBJ2-7, with D hard to call. CDR1 is MDHEN, CDR2 SYDVKM, per germline. The CDR3 totals 12 residues. Trimming cost V 5 bases and J 2 bases, with 7 bases left between them. CDR3 bases: TGTGCCAGCAGTGAAACTGCCTACGAGCAGTACTTC. As protein: CASSETAYEQYF.

This clone was detected only a few times. The chain has TRBV9 and TRBJ2-7, with D unclear. The germline V and J ends were trimmed by 1 base and 3 bases, with 11 bases remaining between them. The CDR3 has 14 amino acids. Germline V gene data show CDR1 as SGDLS and CDR2 as YYNGEE. CDR3 in amino acids: CASSVWQDSYEQYF. The CDR3 nucleotides are TGTGCCAGCAGCGTATGGCAGGATAGCTACGAGCAGTACTTC.

The chain combines TRBV5-1 with TRBJ1-1, with D hard to call. Per germline, CDR1 SGHRS and CDR2 YFSETQ. Deletions cut 0 bases from V and 2 bases from J, with 14 bases between. The CDR3 has 16 amino acids. This CDR3 reads CASSLGLGEANTEAFF. The CDR3 bases are TGCGCCAGCAGCTTGGGTCTCGGGGAAGCTAACACTGAAGCTTTCTTT.

This clone came up a few times. The genes are TRBV18 and TRBJ2-5; D might be TRBD2 (6 bases). Germline-derived CDR1 and CDR2 are KGHSH and LQKENI. Trimming cost V 5 bases and J 2 bases, with 12 bases left between them. The CDR3 has 14 residues. The CDR3 protein is CASSWRGQQETQYF. The CDR3 bases are TGTGCCAGCTCATGGAGGGGCCAACAAGAGACCCAGTACTTC. Filled out from reference TRBV18 and TRBJ2-5, the complete variable domain reads NAGVMQNPRHLVRRRGQEARLRCSPMKGHSHVYWYRQLPEEGLKFMVYLQKENIIDESGMPKERFSAEFPKEGPSILRIQQVVRGDSAAYFCASSWRGQQETQYFGPGTRLLVL.

This clone turned up a few times. The chain joins TRBV6-6 to TRBJ1-1; a weak D match, TRBD1 (5 bases). The CDR3 has 13 amino acids. The V and J ends lost 4 bases and 5 bases respectively, with 11 bases between them. From germline, CDR1 is MNHNY and CDR2 SVGAGI (reference sequence). CDR3 region: CASSFDSRTEAFF. CDR3 coding DNA: TGTGCCAGCAGTTTTGACAGCCGAACTGAAGCTTTCTTT.

In this sample, this clone turned up a few times. The rearrangement uses TRBV7-6 and TRBJ2-2, with 7 bases matching TRBD1. Trimming removed 5 bases from V and 7 bases from J; junction bases left unmatched: 16. The CDR3 consists of 17 residues. Germline V gene data show CDR1 as SGHVS and CDR2 as FNYEAQ. CDR3 in DNA: TGTGCCAGCAGCCCACAGGGGTCTCCCGTTGGGGGCGGGGAGCTGTTTTTT. This translates into CASSPQGSPVGGGELFF.

The rearrangement uses TRBV2 and TRBJ2-1, with 10 bases that match TRBD2. After removal of 1 base from V and 2 bases from J, the junction contained 2 bases not matched to a gene. The CDR3 consists of 16 residues. Germline CDR1 reads SNHLY; CDR2 reads FYNNEI. The CDR3 is CASSEVGLAAYNEQFF. The CDR3 DNA follows: TGTGCCAGCAGTGAAGTTGGACTAGCGGCCTACAATGAGCAGTTCTTC. The full variable domain, in which reference TRBV2 and TRBJ2-1 provide the parts outside the CDR3, is EPEVTQTPSHQVTQMGQEVILRCVPISNHLYFYWYRQILGQKVEFLVSFYNNEISEKSEIFDDQFSVERPDGSNFTLKIRSTKLEDSAMYFCASSEVGLAAYNEQFFGPGTRLTVL.

This sequence joins TRBV10-3 and TRBJ1-2; 7 nucleotides agree with TRBD1. The CDR3 has 14 amino acids. The J segment lost 1 base and the V segment lost 2 bases, leaving 1 base of the junction unmatched. Germline CDR1 is ENHRY and CDR2 is SYGVKD. The CDR3 nucleotides read TGTGCCATCAGTGAGGGGACAGTTAACTATGGCTACACCTTC. Translation: CAISEGTVNYGYTF.

V gene TRBV20-1 combines with J gene TRBJ1-1, with D hard to call. The CDR3 consists of 11 residues. Germline CDR1 and CDR2: DFQATT and SNEGSKA (reference sequence). Trimming removed 1 base at V and 5 bases at J, with 5 bases between. CDR3 sequence: CSARGLTEAFF. The CDR3 bases are TGCAGTGCTAGAGGTCTAACTGAAGCTTTCTTT.

This rearrangement joins TRBV7-9 to TRBJ2-7; D is unclear. Germline CDR1 reads SEHNR; CDR2 reads FQNEAQ (reference sequence). The CDR3 covers 14 residues. Trimming cost V 10 bases and J 2 bases, with 18 bases left between them. CDR3 residues: CANTHIAGTYEQYF. The DNA of the CDR3 is TGTGCCAACACCCACATTGCAGGAACCTACGAGCAGTACTTC. The full variable domain, rest sourced from reference TRBV7-9 and TRBJ2-7, is DTGVSQNPRHKITKRGQNVTFRCDPISEHNRLYWYRQTLGQGPEFLTYFQNEAQLEKSRLLSDRFSAERPKGSFSTLEIQRTEQGDSAMYLCANTHIAGTYEQYFGPGTRLTVT.

This chain connects TRBV7-2 to TRBJ1-4; 12 positions agree with TRBD1. Germline assignment: CDR1 SGHTA and CDR2 FQGNSA. The V gene end was trimmed by 4 bases and the J gene end by 0 bases; junction bases not matched to a gene: 6. CDR3 size: 18 residues. The CDR3 coding sequence is TGTGCCAGCAGCTCACCCCGGGACAGGGGGCCAACTAATGAAAAACTGTTTTTT. Translated, it gives CASSSPRDRGPTNEKLFF. Using reference TRBV7-2 and TRBJ1-4 for the parts outside the CDR3, the full variable domain is GAGVSQSPSNKVTEKGKDVELRCDPISGHTALYWYRQSLGQGLEFLIYFQGNSAPDKSGLPSDRFSAERTGGSVSTLTIQRTQQEDSAVYLCASSSPRDRGPTNEKLFFGSGTQLSVL.

This sequence joins TRBV5-1 and TRBJ1-3; 9 bases line up with TRBD1. Germline CDR1 and CDR2: SGHRS and YFSETQ. With 3 bases clipped from V and 6 bases from J, the junction kept 7 bases outside the gene matches. CDR3 length: 15 residues. CDR3 sequence: CASSSGQGMENTIYF. In nucleotides, the CDR3 is TGCGCCAGCAGCTCTGGACAGGGGATGGAAAACACCATATATTTT.

V gene TRBV19 combines with J gene TRBJ2-7, with TRBD2 matching 11 bases. The V segment lost 5 bases and the J segment 1 base; nucleotides outside the gene matches: 4. Germline-derived CDR1 and CDR2 are LNHDA and SQIVND (reference sequence). The CDR3 runs to 15 residues. The CDR3 loop is CASSSVAGGSYEQYF. As DNA, the CDR3 is TGTGCCAGTAGTTCAGTAGCGGGAGGGTCCTACGAGCAGTACTTC.

This clone was picked up a small number of times. The chain combines TRBV5-1 with TRBJ1-5; D unclear. Trimming removed 0 bases at V and 7 bases at J, with 8 bases between. The CDR3 length is 13 residues. The V gene's germline CDR1 is SGHRS and CDR2 YFSETQ. Here the CDR3 reads CASSLGGGQPQHF. The CDR3 DNA reads as TGCGCCAGCAGCTTGGGGGGAGGCCAGCCCCAGCATTTT.

This clone was counted only a few times. This chain links TRBV18 with TRBJ2-5, with 9 positions matching TRBD2. V trimming: 5 bases; J trimming: 3 bases; junction bases outside the gene matches: 4. The CDR3 is 14 amino acids. Germline CDR1 and CDR2: KGHSH and LQKENI. CDR3 in DNA: TGTGCCAGCTCATCCGGGACTAGCAAAGAGACCCAGTACTTC. This codes for CASSSGTSKETQYF.

The rearrangement joins TRBV7-9 to TRBJ1-2; 8 bases match TRBD1. Trimming cost V 4 bases and J 7 bases; bases outside gene matches: 2. The CDR3 extends over 12 amino acids. Germline V gene lookup returns CDR1 SEHNR and CDR2 FQNEAQ (reference sequence). The CDR3, as DNA: TGTGCCAGCAGCTCCGGACAGGGTGGCTACACCTTC. It is translated as CASSSGQGGYTF.

In this sample, this clone turned up a few times. V usage is TRBV4-1 and J usage is TRBJ1-2; D is uncertain. V shed 0 bases and J shed 4 bases, with 15 bases lying between them. The CDR3 contains 16 residues. In germline, CDR1 is MGHRA, CDR2 YSYEKL. CDR3 protein: CASSQDSSGSGYGYTF. The CDR3 region has the DNA TGCGCCAGCAGCCAAGATTCTTCCGGGAGCGGCTATGGCTACACCTTC.

The J gene is TRBJ1-1, the V gene TRBV28; 9 positions match TRBD1. Per germline, CDR1 MDHEN and CDR2 SYDVKM. The J segment lost 0 bases and the V segment lost 6 bases, leaving 5 bases of the junction unmatched. The CDR3 length is 15 residues. In DNA, the CDR3 is TGTGCCAGCAGGCGACAGGGGGTCATGAACACTGAAGCTTTCTTT. It encodes CASRRQGVMNTEAFF.

The genes are TRBV5-1 and TRBJ2-1, with D perhaps matching TRBD2 (6 bases). V was trimmed by 0 bases and J by 0 bases, leaving 7 bases between them. Germline CDR1 is SGHRS and CDR2 is YFSETQ. This CDR3 spans 15 amino acids. This CDR3 is CASSLVGSSYNEQFF. CDR3 DNA sequence: TGCGCCAGCAGCTTGGTCGGGAGCTCCTACAATGAGCAGTTCTTC.

The J gene is TRBJ2-2, the V gene TRBV19; the D gene is possibly TRBD2 (5 bases). The CDR3 totals 19 residues. Trimming removed 1 base from V and 5 bases from J, with 23 bases in between. Germline CDR1 and CDR2: LNHDA and SQIVND (reference sequence). For the CDR3, the DNA is TGTGCCAGTAGTATAGCCCTCTTCATGGGGAGCCCGGGAACCGGGGAGCTGTTTTTT. Protein: CASSIALFMGSPGTGELFF.

This clone was seen more than once but under ten times. The chain uses TRBV18 and TRBJ1-2; 7 bases are shared with TRBD1. The CDR3 has 15 residues. CDR1 and CDR2 (germline): KGHSH, LQKENI. The V and J ends lost 1 base and 3 bases, in that order; junction bases with no gene match: 5. The CDR3 coding sequence is TGTGCCAGCTCACCACTCGCCGGGACAGACTATGGCTACACCTTC. Its protein is CASSPLAGTDYGYTF.

The chain joins TRBV14 to TRBJ2-7; 8 bases fit TRBD2. Germline lookup yields CDR1 SGHDN and CDR2 FVKESK. Trimming cost V 4 bases and J 4 bases; bases outside gene matches: 12. The CDR3 contains 16 residues. CDR3 sequence reads: CASSPGRGTRRYEQYF. The CDR3 nucleotides are TGTGCCAGCAGCCCCGGGAGGGGGACTAGGAGATACGAGCAGTACTTC.